A selection of T cell receptor beta chains follows, all from one sample in a study of blood T cell repertoires in COVID-19. Measured with immunoSEQ multiplex PCR; TCRdb has only the in-frame clones, and not every one. There are about 220,000 clones in the sample; 80% to 85% occur only once, and about 2.3% lies in the top ten. Sequenced input: peripheral blood. The receptors here all came from a woman aged 55-75 years with acute or convalescent COVID-19. CDR3s include the opening cysteine and the closing phenylalanine or tryptophan. D genes are given only for firm matches. Size is stated for part of the rows, as once, few or many counts, or as a class when the clone is expanded.

v_call,d_call,clone_size,cdr3_length,j_call,cdr3_aa,cdr3_nt
TRBV7-3,TRBD1,-,15,TRBJ2-2,CASSPTGADTGELFF,TGTGCCAGCAGCCCGACAGGGGCGGACACCGGGGAGCTGTTTTTT
TRBV4-2,TRBD2,-,17,TRBJ2-1,CASSQVWELAGNNEQFF,TGTGCCAGCAGCCAAGTGTGGGAGCTAGCGGGGAACAATGAGCAGTTCTTC
TRBV6-1,-,-,15,TRBJ1-2,CASSEVYRAGEGYTF,TGTGCCAGCAGTGAAGTATATAGGGCAGGGGAGGGCTACACCTTC
TRBV5-6,-,-,13,TRBJ2-7,CASSKQAYYEQYF,TGTGCCAGCAGCAAACAGGCGTACTACGAGCAGTACTTC
TRBV5-1,TRBD1,-,14,TRBJ2-2,CASLKNRGTGELFF,TGCGCCAGTCTGAAGAACAGGGGTACCGGGGAGCTGTTTTTT
TRBV7-9,TRBD1,-,15,TRBJ2-7,CASSPGQGKAYEQYF,TGTGCCAGCAGCCCGGGACAGGGTAAGGCCTACGAGCAGTACTTC
TRBV7-2,-,-,15,TRBJ2-5,CASSLGGGVAETQYF,TGTGCCAGCAGCTTAGGAGGCGGGGTTGCCGAGACCCAGTACTTC
TRBV9,-,few,14,TRBJ1-4,CASSVGLGGEKLFF,TGTGCCAGCAGCGTAGGGTTAGGGGGTGAAAAACTGTTTTTT
TRBV19,-,-,13,TRBJ1-1,CASCLRVGTEAFF,TGTGCCAGCTGTCTTCGGGTTGGCACTGAAGCTTTCTTT
TRBV2,-,-,14,TRBJ2-7,CASSVWGLSYEQYF,TGTGCCAGCAGTGTTTGGGGCCTCTCCTACGAGCAGTACTTC
TRBV5-4,TRBD2,-,15,TRBJ2-7,CASSKPGLDNYEQYF,TGTGCCAGCAGCAAACCGGGACTAGACAATTACGAGCAGTACTTC
TRBV2,-,-,14,TRBJ1-1,CASSDAGVGTEAFF,TGTGCCAGCAGTGACGCCGGGGTTGGCACTGAAGCTTTCTTT
TRBV6-5,TRBD1,-,14,TRBJ2-2,CASSYYRGTGELFF,TGTGCCAGCAGTTATTACAGGGGTACCGGGGAGCTGTTTTTT
TRBV6-1,-,-,13,TRBJ1-1,CASSDRVNTEAFF,TGTGCCAGCAGTGACAGGGTGAACACTGAAGCTTTCTTT
TRBV7-8,TRBD1,-,13,TRBJ2-7,CASSGNRGYEQYF,TGTGCCAGCAGCGGGAACAGGGGTTACGAGCAGTACTTC
TRBV7-6,TRBD1,-,15,TRBJ2-2,CASSSDRGGTGELFF,TGTGCCAGCAGCTCCGACAGGGGGGGGACCGGGGAGCTGTTTTTT
TRBV5-4,-,-,15,TRBJ1-2,CASSLAWGDNYGYTF,TGTGCCAGCAGCTTGGCTTGGGGGGACAACTATGGCTACACCTTC
TRBV5-4,-,-,13,TRBJ2-7,CASSYLQGGEQYF,TGTGCCAGCAGCTACCTACAGGGCGGCGAGCAGTACTTC
TRBV3-1/TRBV3-2,-,-,8,TRBJ1-1,CASSLLLF,TGTGCCAGCAGCCTTCTCCTCTTT
TRBV9,-,-,14,TRBJ2-2,CASSVAPKTGELFF,TGTGCCAGCAGCGTAGCCCCTAAAACAGGGGAGCTGTTTTTT
TRBV28,TRBD1,-,16,TRBJ1-4,CASSPHLGQGLEKLFF,TGTGCCAGCAGTCCCCACCTTGGACAGGGGTTAGAAAAACTGTTTTTT
TRBV5-8,-,-,15,TRBJ2-2,CASRPWSANTGELFF,TGTGCCAGCAGGCCATGGAGTGCGAACACCGGGGAGCTGTTTTTT
TRBV12-3/TRBV12-4,-,-,12,TRBJ1-2,CASSFGSVGYTF,TGTGCCAGCAGTTTCGGGTCCGTGGGCTACACCTTC
TRBV10-3,-,few,16,TRBJ1-3,CAISSQGRVDGNTIYF,TGTGCCATCAGTTCTCAGGGGCGAGTGGATGGAAACACCATATATTTT
TRBV11-3,-,-,13,TRBJ2-3,CASSLGAVDTQYF,TGTGCCAGCAGCTTAGGGGCAGTAGATACGCAGTATTTT
TRBV5-5,TRBD1,-,16,TRBJ1-6,CASSFRKQGRNSPLHF,TGTGCCAGCAGCTTCCGGAAACAGGGGAGGAATTCACCCCTCCACTTT
TRBV7-2,TRBD1,-,14,TRBJ1-2,CASSPRGQGNGYTF,TGTGCCAGCAGCCCCCGGGGACAGGGTAATGGCTACACCTTC
TRBV19,TRBD1,-,16,TRBJ1-2,CASSIGRTGLNYGYTF,TGTGCCAGTAGTATAGGGCGGACAGGGCTTAACTATGGCTACACCTTC
TRBV7-9,-,-,18,TRBJ2-1,CASSLVIVDKSSYNEQFF,TGTGCCAGCAGCTTAGTTATAGTGGACAAATCCTCCTACAATGAGCAGTTCTTC
TRBV12-3/TRBV12-4,-,-,13,TRBJ2-5,CASSLGSQETQYF,TGTGCCAGCAGTTTAGGCAGTCAAGAGACCCAGTACTTC
TRBV4-1,-,few,17,TRBJ1-6,CASSPRIRGPPGSPLHF,TGCGCCAGCAGCCCAAGAATCAGGGGCCCCCCTGGGTCACCCCTCCACTTT
TRBV5-4,-,-,14,TRBJ2-1,CASSLVGFFNEQFF,TGTGCCAGCAGCTTGGTCGGGTTCTTTAATGAGCAGTTCTTC
TRBV28,-,-,13,TRBJ1-2,CASSLTRLSGYTF,TGTGCCAGCAGTTTAACCAGGCTGAGTGGCTACACCTTC
TRBV19,-,-,12,TRBJ2-2,CASSITRGELFF,TGTGCCAGTAGTATTACACGCGGGGAGCTGTTTTTT
TRBV7-8,TRBD1,-,16,TRBJ1-4,CASSLAGAGGMEKLFF,TGTGCCAGCAGCTTAGCCGGGGCAGGGGGCATGGAAAAACTGTTTTTT
TRBV7-9,-,-,11,TRBJ2-1,CASSTGFEQFF,TGTGCCAGCAGCACAGGGTTCGAGCAGTTCTTC
TRBV14,-,-,18,TRBJ1-5,CASSQEGGVVSGNQPQHF,TGTGCCAGCAGCCAAGAAGGGGGAGTGGTTAGTGGCAATCAGCCCCAGCATTTT
TRBV28,TRBD1,-,15,TRBJ1-5,CASSSIDRDSQPQHF,TGTGCCAGCAGTTCCATCGACAGGGACAGTCAGCCCCAGCATTTT
TRBV4-2,-,-,13,TRBJ2-4,CASSEPMVDIQYF,TGTGCCAGCAGCGAACCTATGGTGGACATTCAGTACTTC
TRBV5-5,-,-,17,TRBJ1-6,CASSTARGTGANSPLHF,TGTGCCAGCAGCACGGCCCGAGGAACAGGAGCGAATTCACCCCTCCACTTT
TRBV6-5,-,-,15,TRBJ1-2,CASRNAFGGLFGYTF,TGTGCCAGCAGGAACGCTTTTGGGGGCCTATTTGGCTACACCTTC
TRBV30,-,once,14,TRBJ1-5,CAWSRYRTEQPQHF,TGTGCCTGGAGTCGTTACAGGACGGAGCAGCCCCAGCATTTT
TRBV29-1,TRBD1,-,11,TRBJ1-2,CSARTGSGYTF,TGCAGCGCCAGGACAGGTTCTGGCTACACCTTC
TRBV10-3,-,-,9,TRBJ1-2,CASCCLYTF,TGTGCCAGTTGTTGTCTCTACACCTTC
TRBV7-9,TRBD1,-,15,TRBJ1-2,CASSLTGNGVGGYTF,TGTGCCAGCAGCTTGACAGGGAATGGGGTTGGAGGCTACACCTTC
TRBV5-1,TRBD2,-,17,TRBJ2-1,CASSLVRLAGGPNEQFF,TGCGCCAGCAGCTTGGTACGTTTGGCGGGGGGGCCTAATGAGCAGTTCTTC
TRBV11-1,-,few,13,TRBJ1-6,CASSPDRFSPLHF,TGTGCCAGCAGCCCAGACAGGTTCTCACCCCTCCACTTT
TRBV7-3,-,-,13,TRBJ2-7,CASSLSGNYEQYF,TGTGCCAGCAGCTTATCGGGGAACTACGAGCAGTACTTC
TRBV6-5,TRBD1,-,13,TRBJ2-2,CASSPQGTGELFF,TGTGCCAGCAGTCCACAGGGGACCGGGGAGCTGTTTTTT
TRBV29-1,TRBD2,-,14,TRBJ2-3,CSGWGGGSLDTQYF,TGCAGCGGATGGGGCGGGGGAAGCTTGGATACGCAGTATTTT
TRBV27,TRBD1,-,16,TRBJ1-2,CASSHTGTESYYGYTF,TGTGCCAGCAGTCATACCGGGACAGAAAGTTACTATGGCTACACCTTC
TRBV5-6,-,-,14,TRBJ2-7,CASSFVAGRGEQYF,TGTGCCAGCAGCTTCGTCGCCGGCCGCGGGGAGCAGTACTTC
TRBV27,TRBD2,-,14,TRBJ2-7,CASRRTSGGYEQYF,TGTGCCAGCAGGAGGACTAGCGGGGGGTACGAGCAGTACTTC
TRBV2,-,few,15,TRBJ1-6,CASSEKSALNSPLHF,TGTGCCAGCAGTGAAAAATCAGCGTTAAATTCACCCCTCCACTTT